This TCR beta chain was documented in a study of blood T cell repertoires in COVID-19. The method was immunoSEQ multiplex PCR; TCRdb's version includes in-frame clones alone and lacks a portion of them. This table has about 140,000 clones, 84% appearing once. The V end was cut by 1 base, the J end by 1 base, with 6 bases between. The germline V gene has CDR1 LGHDT and CDR2 YNNKEL (reference sequence). There are 14 residues in the CDR3. The TCR comes from a man under 40 with COVID-19, enrolled during active disease. The V and J genes are TRBV3-1 (or the pseudogene TRBV3-2) and TRBJ2-3; tentatively, D is TRBD1 (5 bases). Sequenced input: peripheral blood. CDR3 in DNA: TGTGCCAGCAGCCAAGTAGGGGGCACAGATACGCAGTATTTT. Translated: CASSQVGGTDTQYF.